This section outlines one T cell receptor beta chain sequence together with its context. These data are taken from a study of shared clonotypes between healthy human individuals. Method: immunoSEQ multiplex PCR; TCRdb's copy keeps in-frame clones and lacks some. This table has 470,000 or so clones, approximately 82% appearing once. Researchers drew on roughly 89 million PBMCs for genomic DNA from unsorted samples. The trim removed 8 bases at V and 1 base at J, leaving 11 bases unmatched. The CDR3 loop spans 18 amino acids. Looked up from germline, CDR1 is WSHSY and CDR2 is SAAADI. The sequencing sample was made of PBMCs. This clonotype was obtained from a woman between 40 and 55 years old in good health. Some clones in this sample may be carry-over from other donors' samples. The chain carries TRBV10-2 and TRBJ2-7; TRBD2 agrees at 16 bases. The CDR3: CASGGSGTSGRGSYEQYF. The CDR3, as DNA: TGCGCCAGCGGAGGGTCTGGGACTAGCGGGAGGGGGTCCTACGAGCAGTACTTC.